One sample yielded the 29 T cell receptor beta chains listed below, sequenced in a study of tumor-infiltrating lymphocytes in primary liver carcinoma. A constant-region primer primed TCR beta cDNA synthesis from about 0.45 ug of total RNA. Library construction for TCR beta comprised three nested multiplex PCR rounds performed with slightly modified ARM-PCR. Investigators reported that the first two PCR rounds, at about 11 cycles each, used TRBV1-TRBV30 forward primers with a C-beta reverse primer. TCRdb analysed the multiplex PCR reads with MiXCR anew, one entry per CDR3 protein. This table has about 21,000 distinct CDR3 sequences, around 79% appearing once. Co-extraction yielded RNA and DNA from around 20-30 mg of unsorted bulk tissue. The sequenced sample was liver tumor tissue from sampling region 1. Subset in this sample: tumor region T1, superior pole. The receptors here all came from a woman under 40 with primary liver carcinoma and hepatitis B virus infection.

Regarding this clonotype: Its ends do not fully match the called genes, so a read error is possible. The gene calls are TRBV4-3 and TRBJ2-1; no clear D gene. The CDR3 spans 16 residues. From germline, CDR1 is LGHNA and CDR2 YSLEER. The chain's CDR3 is CASIQDVGSSYIEQFF. Here the CDR3 DNA reads TGCGCCAGCATCCAAGATGTGGGAAGCTCCTACATTGAGCAGTTCTTC.

Regarding this clonotype: The conserved phenylalanine or tryptophan normally closing the CDR3 is absent here, so this likely arose from a read error. J is TRBJ2-5 and V is TRBV4-2, with 8 bases identical to TRBD1. The germline V gene encodes CDR1 LGHNA and CDR2 YNFKEQ. This CDR3 is 15 amino acids long. V shed 6 bases, J shed 2 bases, and the junction held 8 bases outside the gene matches. The CDR3 reads CASRQEGTGQETQYS. In DNA form, the CDR3 reads TGTGCCAGCAGACAGGAAGGGACAGGACAAGAGACCCAGTACTCC.

This clonotype has ten or more counts. The V and J genes are TRBV29-1 and TRBJ2-3, with 11 bases lining up with TRBD2. V gave up 4 bases and J gave up 3 bases; unmatched junction bases: 12. The CDR3 contains 17 residues. CDR1 and CDR2 (germline): SQVTM, ANQGSEA. Written as DNA, the CDR3 is TGCAGCGTTGCGTTAGGAGGTCTAGCGGGAGGAACAGATACGCAGTATTTT. Encoded protein: CSVALGGLAGGTDTQYF.

This sequence joins TRBV11-2 and TRBJ2-1; TRBD2 might be the D (5 bases). The germline V and J ends were trimmed by 5 bases and 8 bases, with 25 bases remaining between them. The germline gives CDR1 SGHAT, CDR2 FQNNGV. The CDR3 has 17 residues. CDR3 amino acids: CASSLTSWRFSGDEQFF. In DNA, the CDR3 is TGTGCCAGCAGCCTTACAAGCTGGAGGTTCTCAGGCGATGAGCAGTTCTTC.

The rearrangement links TRBV6-5 to TRBJ2-5; D possibly corresponds to TRBD2 (7 bases). V was clipped by 7 bases and J by 7 bases, with 16 bases between them. The length of the CDR3 is 13 residues. Germline V gene lookup returns CDR1 MNHEY and CDR2 SVGAGI. CDR3 coding DNA: TGTGCCAGCAATACTGACGGGGGGCTGACCCAGTACTTC. Protein sequence: CASNTDGGLTQYF.

This clonotype was seen at least ten times. CDR3 amino acids: CASSPDHYTGELFF. DNA of the CDR3: TGTGCCAGCAGCCCGGACCATTACACCGGGGAGCTGTTTTTT. V is TRBV11-2 and J is TRBJ2-2; D remains unclear. V lost 5 bases to trimming and J lost 3 bases, with 10 bases between them. The CDR3 runs 14 residues. Germline assignment: CDR1 SGHAT and CDR2 FQNNGV.

The chain links TRBV11-2 to TRBJ2-7; D gene ambiguous. CDR1 is SGHAT and CDR2 is FQNNGV in the germline V gene. The CDR3 sequence is 14 residues long. V lost 5 bases and J 7 bases, leaving 18 bases between the germline ends. In DNA, the CDR3 is TGTGCCAGCAGCCGCCTCGAGATATGGGGAGAGCAGTACTTC. This encodes CASSRLEIWGEQYF.

Concerning this clonotype itself: This may be a read error, as it is one base from a much larger clone. Without the conserved terminal phenylalanine or tryptophan, this CDR3 likely stems from a read error. This rearrangement joins TRBV11-2 to TRBJ1-2; tentatively, D is TRBD1 (5 bases). The germline V gene has CDR1 SGHAT and CDR2 FQNNGV. The length of the CDR3 is 13 residues. Trimming removed 10 bases from V and 8 bases from J, with 20 bases in between. The CDR3 DNA sequence: TGTGCCAACACTCATGGGGGGGGTGGGGGCTACACCCTC. It specifies CANTHGGGGGYTL.

In the case of this clonotype: A read error may produce the germline difference seen at one junction end. The chain employs TRBV6-6 and TRBJ2-1; perhaps TRBD1 as D (6 bases). This CDR3 spans 13 amino acids. Germline CDR1 reads MNHNY; CDR2 reads SVGAGI (reference sequence). Here the CDR3 DNA reads TGCGCCAGTAGTGGCAGGGGCTACAGTGAGCAGTTCTTC. Its translation: CASSGRGYSEQFF.

Points on this clonotype: This sequence may be a read error, since a much larger clone differs from it by one base. The rearrangement links TRBV11-3 to TRBJ2-3; D not certain. Germline lookup yields CDR1 SGHNT and CDR2 YENEEA. This CDR3 is built from 14 residues. Here the CDR3 reads CASNLDGPTDTQYF. DNA of the CDR3: TGTGCCAGCAACTTAGATGGGCCCACAGATACGCAGTATTTT.

With respect to this clonotype: The CDR3 does not end in the conserved phenylalanine or tryptophan, so this is likely a read error. The chain is built from TRBV29-1 and TRBJ2-1; possibly TRBD1 for D (5 bases). CDR1 SQVTM and CDR2 ANQGSEA come from the germline V gene. The CDR3 runs to 12 residues. CDR3 amino acids: CSALRGNNEQFL. CDR3 DNA sequence: TGCAGCGCCCTAAGGGGCAACAATGAACAGTTCTTA.

This clonotype came up many times. V usage is TRBV29-1 and J usage is TRBJ2-1, with D maybe TRBD1 (5 bases). The CDR3 has 15 amino acids. The V and J ends lost 6 bases and 0 bases respectively, with 15 bases between them. Germline V gene sequence: CDR1 SQVTM, CDR2 ANQGSEA. The DNA for the CDR3 is TGCAGCGTGGGGCCTCCTTCCAGCTCCTACAATGAGCAGTTCTTC. Its translation: CSVGPPSSSYNEQFF.

The chain couples TRBV6-6 to TRBJ2-3, with D possibly matching TRBD2 (6 bases). Trimming left V 4 bases short and J 14 bases short, with 31 bases between. The CDR3 is 17 residues long. Germline V gene data show CDR1 as MNHNY and CDR2 as SVGAGI (reference sequence). The CDR3 spells CASSFTLDRGGQIGRYF. CDR3 bases: TGTGCCAGCAGTTTCACTTTAGACCGGGGAGGCCAGATAGGGCGGTATTTT.

The chain couples TRBV10-3 to TRBJ1-3; D is uncertain. V gave up 3 bases and J gave up 4 bases, with 10 bases separating them. This CDR3 is 14 amino acids long. Germline CDR1 is ENHRY and CDR2 is SYGVKD. CDR3 sequence reads: CAISDSVPGNTIYF. As DNA, the CDR3 is TGTGCCATCAGTGACTCAGTTCCCGGAAACACCATATATTTT.

The V gene is TRBV29-1, the J gene TRBJ2-3; D is possibly TRBD2 (6 bases). Looked up from germline, CDR1 is SQVTM and CDR2 is ANQGSEA. The CDR3 sequence is 13 residues long. With 7 bases removed from V and 0 bases from J, the gap between germline ends came to 11 bases. As DNA, the CDR3 is TGCAGCGCCATAGCGGAAAGCACAGATACGCAGTATTTT. Residues: CSAIAESTDTQYF.

Remarks on this clonotype: One junction end disagrees with the germline gene, perhaps due to a read error. The gene calls are TRBV7-9 and TRBJ2-7; no clear D gene. The germline CDR1 and CDR2 sequences are SEHNR and FQNEAQ (reference sequence). This CDR3 comprises 14 residues. The CDR3 DNA sequence: TGTGCCAGCAGCTCGAGAGGCATCTCCCACGAGCAGTACTTC. It codes for CASSSRGISHEQYF.

Remarks on this clonotype: The junction does not match germline at one end; this may be a read error. The chain is built from TRBV12-3 or TRBV12-4 and TRBJ2-3; no clear D. Judging by the DNA end, TRBJ1-5 fits better; the J call may be wrong. This CDR3 is 15 amino acids long. The CDR3 DNA sequence: TGTGCCAACAGTTTTCCCCCTCCTAGCACAGACACGCAGCATTTT. Translated: CANSFPPPSTDTQHF.

CDR3 residues: CASTHGGGGGYTF. CDR3 in DNA: TGTGCCAGTACTCATGGGGGGGGCGGAGGCTACACCTTC. The chain recombines TRBV11-2 with TRBJ1-2; weak D call: TRBD1 (6 bases). The germline V and J ends were trimmed by 9 bases and 8 bases, with 19 bases remaining between them. The CDR3 loop spans 13 amino acids. Germline values: CDR1 SGHAT, CDR2 FQNNGV. The entire variable domain, with the rest obtained from reference TRBV11-2 and TRBJ1-2, is as follows: EAGVAQSPRYKIIEKRQSVAFWCNPISGHATLYWYQQILGQGPKLLIQFQNNGVVDDSQLPKDRFSAERLKGVDSTLKIQPAKLEDSAVYLCASTHGGGGGYTFGSGTRLTVV.

About this clonotype: Germline is not matched at one junction end, which may reflect a read error. The V and J genes are TRBV11-1 and TRBJ2-5; D is unresolved. This CDR3 is built from 14 residues. Germline loops: CDR1 SGHAT, CDR2 FQDESV (reference sequence). CDR3 nucleotides: TGTGCCAGCTGCTTAGAAGGGCGCGAAGAGATCCAGTACTTC. It encodes CASCLEGREEIQYF.

The V and J genes are TRBV29-1 and TRBJ1-1; a weak D match, TRBD1 (6 bases). The CDR3 runs 12 residues. The V and J ends lost 6 bases and 4 bases respectively, with 12 bases between them. Germline lookup yields CDR1 SQVTM and CDR2 ANQGSEA. The CDR3 sequence: CSVERGITEAFF. In DNA form, the CDR3 reads TGCAGCGTCGAGAGGGGGATCACTGAAGCTTTCTTT.

This clonotype turned up a few times. A much larger clone is a single base away; this may be a read error. The chain employs TRBV12-3 or TRBV12-4 and TRBJ1-6, with 7 bases fitting TRBD1. The CDR3 is 15 residues long. The CDR3 region has the DNA TGTGCCAGCAGTTCCACGACAGGGCGTAATTCACACCTCCACTTT. Encoded protein: CASSSTTGRNSHLHF.

To note about this clonotype: A much more abundant neighbour one base away suggests this may be a read error. V and J are TRBV7-9 and TRBJ1-1; 7 bases agree with TRBD1. Germline V gives CDR1 SEHNR, CDR2 FQNEAQ (reference sequence). The CDR3 spans 12 residues. The CDR3 region is CTSSRQGTKAFF. For the CDR3, the DNA is TGTACCAGCAGCCGACAGGGAACTAAAGCTTTCTTT.

As regards this clonotype: The junction departs from germline at one end; a sequencing error may be responsible. The chain employs TRBV6-5 and TRBJ2-7; possibly TRBD1 for D (6 bases). This CDR3 spans 15 amino acids. Germline V gene data show CDR1 as MNHEY and CDR2 as SVGAGI. CDR3: CAISYKDSSSYEQCF. For the CDR3, the DNA is TGTGCCATTAGTTACAAGGACAGCAGCTCCTACGAGCAGTGTTTC.

The V gene is TRBV11-2, the J gene TRBJ1-6; TRBD1 is a possible D gene (6 bases). CDR1 is SGHAT, CDR2 FQNNGV, per germline. The CDR3 is made up of 14 amino acids. The CDR3 region has the DNA TGTGCAAGCGGGAAAGGGACAAGGGACTCACCCCTCCACTTT. Protein product: CASGKGTRDSPLHF. Variable domain in full (rest from reference TRBV11-2 and TRBJ1-6): EAGVAQSPRYKIIEKRQSVAFWCNPISGHATLYWYQQILGQGPKLLIQFQNNGVVDDSQLPKDRFSAERLKGVDSTLKIQPAKLEDSAVYLCASGKGTRDSPLHFGNGTRLTVT.

The chain carries TRBV11-2 and TRBJ2-7, with D possibly being TRBD1 (6 bases). Between the trimmed V and J ends, which lost 5 bases and 6 bases, there was a span of 14 bases. The V gene's germline CDR1 is SGHAT and CDR2 FQNNGV. This CDR3 is 13 amino acids long. The CDR3 loop reads CASSRRIGGEQYF. The CDR3 bases are TGTGCCAGCAGCCGCCGGATAGGGGGCGAGCAGTACTTC.

Comment on this clonotype: One end of the junction varies from germline; a read error may be responsible. The chain carries TRBV5-6 and TRBJ1-5; D gene unclear. Germline V gene lookup returns CDR1 SGHDT and CDR2 YYEEEE. This CDR3 spans 14 amino acids. In nucleotides, the CDR3 is TGTGCCAGCAGCAGAGGGTGCAGCAATCAGCCCCGGCATTTT. It codes for CASSRGCSNQPRHF.

About this clonotype: Given the absence of the conserved phenylalanine or tryptophan at the CDR3 end, a read error is likely. The CDR3, as DNA: TGCGCTAGCAGCTTGGTAGCACTGGGATCACCCCTCCACTCT. Its protein is CASSLVALGSPLHS. The chain joins TRBV5-6 to TRBJ1-6; D remains unclear. CDR3 length: 14 amino acids. In germline, CDR1 is SGHDT, CDR2 YYEEEE.

This clonotype was observed a single time. The CDR3 ends on some other residue instead of the conserved phenylalanine or tryptophan, so this is likely a read error. The chain employs TRBV11-1 and TRBJ2-1, with D perhaps matching TRBD1 (6 bases). The V gene lost 8 bases and the J gene lost 2 bases, with 13 bases spanning the gap. The CDR3 totals 14 residues. From germline, CDR1 is SGHAT and CDR2 FQDESV (reference sequence). The CDR3 nucleotides read TGTGCCAGCTGCCGGAGACAGGCCTACAATGAGCAGTTCTTA. It specifies CASCRRQAYNEQFL.

In its sample, this clonotype was seen a few times. This may arise from a read error, as a much more abundant clone is one base away. This chain uses TRBV4-1 with TRBJ2-1; D might be TRBD2 (6 bases). Germline CDR1 MGHRA, CDR2 YSYEKL. The CDR3 has 14 amino acids. V was pared by 3 bases and J by 4 bases, with 10 bases between. The CDR3 DNA reads TGCGCCAGCAGCCAGGCGGGATGGTACAATGAGCAGTTCTTC. The encoded protein is CASSQAGWYNEQFF.